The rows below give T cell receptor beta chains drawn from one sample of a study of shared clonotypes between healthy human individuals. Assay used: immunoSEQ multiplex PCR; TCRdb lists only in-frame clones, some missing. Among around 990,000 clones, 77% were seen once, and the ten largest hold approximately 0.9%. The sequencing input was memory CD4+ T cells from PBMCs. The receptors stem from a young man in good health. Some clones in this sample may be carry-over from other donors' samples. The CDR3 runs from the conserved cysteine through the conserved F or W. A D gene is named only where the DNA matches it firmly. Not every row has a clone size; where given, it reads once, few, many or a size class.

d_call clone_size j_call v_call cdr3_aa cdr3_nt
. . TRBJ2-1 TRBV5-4 CASSLLNNEQFF TGTGCCAGCAGCTTACTGAACAATGAGCAGTTCTTC
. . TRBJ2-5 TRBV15 CATSTRQRHNQETQYF TGTGCCACCAGCACTAGACAGCGACATAACCAAGAGACCCAGTACTTC
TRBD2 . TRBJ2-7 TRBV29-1 CSVASGRVSEQYF TGCAGCGTTGCTAGCGGGAGGGTTAGCGAGCAGTACTTC
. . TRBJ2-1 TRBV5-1 CASSRDLSSYNEQFF TGCGCCAGCAGCCGCGACTTGTCCTCCTACAATGAGCAGTTCTTC
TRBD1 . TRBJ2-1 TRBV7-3 CASSLKGGQLNEQFF TGTGCCAGCAGCTTAAAAGGGGGACAGCTTAATGAGCAGTTCTTC
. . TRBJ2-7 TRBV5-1 CASSLGVSYEQYF TGCGCCAGCAGCCTTGGCGTATCCTACGAGCAGTACTTC
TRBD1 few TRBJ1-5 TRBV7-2 CASSLVRTGSAQPQHF TGTGCCAGCAGCTTAGTAAGGACAGGGAGCGCTCAGCCCCAGCATTTT
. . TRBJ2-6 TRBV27 CASSFGGSSGANVLTF TGTGCCAGCAGTTTTGGTGGGTCCTCTGGGGCCAACGTCCTGACTTTC
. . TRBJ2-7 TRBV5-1 CASSFRFGTFYEQYF TGCGCCAGCAGCTTTCGGTTCGGGACATTCTACGAGCAGTACTTC
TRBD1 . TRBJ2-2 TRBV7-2 CASSRITGGDGELFF TGTGCCAGCAGCAGAATAACAGGGGGCGACGGGGAGCTGTTTTTT
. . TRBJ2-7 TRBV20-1 CSAQESYEQYF TGCAGTGCACAGGAGTCCTACGAGCAGTACTTC
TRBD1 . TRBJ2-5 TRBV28 CASSSTGTGGLETQYF TGTGCCAGCAGTTCCACCGGGACAGGGGGTCTCGAGACCCAGTACTTC
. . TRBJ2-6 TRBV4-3 CASSQGIQTGVLTF TGCGCCAGCAGCCAAGGTATCCAGACCGGCGTCCTGACTTTC
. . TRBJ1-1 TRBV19 CASSIAHRNTEAFF TGTGCCAGTAGTATTGCCCACCGGAACACTGAAGCTTTCTTT
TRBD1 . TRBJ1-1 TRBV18 CASSERTGANTEAFF TGTGCCAGCTCAGAGCGGACAGGGGCGAACACTGAAGCTTTCTTT
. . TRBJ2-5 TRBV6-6 CASKFRGGETQYF TGTGCCAGCAAGTTCAGGGGTGGAGAGACCCAGTACTTC
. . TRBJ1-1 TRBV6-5 CASSYWAGEVVEAFF TGTGCCAGCAGTTACTGGGCAGGGGAAGTGGTTGAAGCTTTCTTT
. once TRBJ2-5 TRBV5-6 CASSLGAETQYF TGTGCCAGCAGCCTGGGGGCAGAGACCCAGTACTTC
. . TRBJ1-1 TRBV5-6 CASSTQLGTEAFF TGTGCCAGCAGTACCCAGTTGGGGACTGAAGCTTTCTTT
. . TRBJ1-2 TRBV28 CASSLYRLYGYTF TGTGCCAGCAGTTTATACAGACTTTATGGCTACACCTTC
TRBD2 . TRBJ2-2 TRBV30 CAWSNGRDTGELFF TGTGCCTGGAGTAACGGGAGGGATACCGGGGAGCTGTTTTTT
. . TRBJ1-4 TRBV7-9 CASTQSSPEKLFF TGTGCCAGCACCCAAAGTTCACCTGAAAAACTGTTTTTT
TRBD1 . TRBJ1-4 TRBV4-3 CASSQPGQGPGEKLFF TGCGCCAGCAGCCAACCGGGACAGGGCCCCGGGGAAAAACTGTTTTTT
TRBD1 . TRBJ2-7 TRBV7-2 CASSVTGTGESYEQYF TGTGCCAGCAGCGTTACCGGGACAGGGGAGTCCTACGAGCAGTACTTC
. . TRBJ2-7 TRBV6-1 CASSRAGRTYEQYF TGTGCCAGCAGCCGTGCCGGACGGACCTACGAGCAGTACTTC
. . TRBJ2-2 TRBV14 CASSQLRTGPQLGFSPGELFF TGTGCCAGCAGCCAATTAAGAACCGGCCCACAATTGGGCTTTTCACCCGGGGAGCTGTTTTTT
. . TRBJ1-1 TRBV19 CASRVTTAILNTEAFF TGTGCCAGTAGGGTGACGACAGCAATCTTAAACACTGAAGCTTTCTTT
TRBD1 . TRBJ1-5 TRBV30 CAWGTGDQPQHF TGTGCCTGGGGAACAGGGGATCAGCCCCAGCATTTT
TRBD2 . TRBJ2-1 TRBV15 CATRRTSGYLSTNEQFF TGTGCCACCAGAAGGACTAGCGGGTATCTCTCGACCAATGAGCAGTTCTTC
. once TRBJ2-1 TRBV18 CASSPDISYNEQFF TGTGCCAGCTCACCCGACATTTCCTACAATGAGCAGTTCTTC
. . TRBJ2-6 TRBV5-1 CASSWGTSGANVLTF TGCGCCAGCAGCTGGGGGACATCTGGGGCCAACGTCCTGACTTTC
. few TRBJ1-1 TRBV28 CASSLGGGRVTEAFF TGTGCCAGCAGTTTAGGAGGGGGAAGGGTGACTGAAGCTTTCTTT
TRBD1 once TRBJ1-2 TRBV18 CASSPGQGANYGYTF TGTGCCAGCTCACCGGGACAGGGGGCGAACTATGGCTACACCTTC
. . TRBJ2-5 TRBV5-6 CASSLIQETQYF TGTGCCAGCAGCTTGATTCAAGAGACCCAGTACTTC
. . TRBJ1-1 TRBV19 CASSPARENTEAFF TGTGCCAGTAGTCCGGCCAGGGAGAACACTGAAGCTTTCTTT
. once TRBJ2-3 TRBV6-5 CASSDSLQDTQYF TGTGCCAGCAGTGACAGCCTACAAGATACGCAGTATTTT
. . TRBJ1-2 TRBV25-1 CASSEELRYGYTF TGTGCCAGCAGTGAAGAGTTGCGCTATGGCTACACCTTC
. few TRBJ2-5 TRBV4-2 CASSQGPGETQYF TGTGCCAGCAGCCAAGGCCCGGGGGAGACCCAGTACTTC
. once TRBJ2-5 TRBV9 CASSPVGVPTQYF TGTGCCAGCAGCCCCGTAGGGGTTCCGACCCAGTACTTC
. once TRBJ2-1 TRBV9 CASSVQAQTYNEQFF TGTGCCAGCAGCGTCCAAGCGCAAACCTACAATGAGCAGTTCTTC
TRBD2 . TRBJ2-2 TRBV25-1 CASSSISGRVNTGELFF TGTGCCAGCAGTTCAATTAGCGGGAGGGTAAACACCGGGGAGCTGTTTTTT
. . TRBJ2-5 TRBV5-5 CASSLFGEETQYF TGTGCCAGCAGCTTGTTTGGGGAGGAGACCCAGTACTTC
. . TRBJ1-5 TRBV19 CASSLSGGNQPQHF TGTGCCAGTAGTCTCTCAGGCGGCAATCAGCCCCAGCATTTT
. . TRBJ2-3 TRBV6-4 CASGGGASTDTQYF TGTGCCAGCGGTGGCGGGGCTAGCACAGATACGCAGTATTTT
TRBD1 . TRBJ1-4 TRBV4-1 CASSQPYRGTNEKLFF TGCGCCAGCAGCCAACCTTACAGGGGCACTAATGAAAAGCTGTTTTTT
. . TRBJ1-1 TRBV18 CASSPEQGRAEAFF TGTGCCAGCTCACCAGAGCAGGGAAGGGCTGAAGCTTTCTTT
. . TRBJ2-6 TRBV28 CASSPPRGSGANVLTF TGTGCCAGCAGTCCCCCCAGGGGATCTGGGGCCAACGTCCTGACTTTC
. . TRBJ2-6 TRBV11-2 CASSSSPSGANVLTF TGTGCCAGCAGCTCCTCGCCCTCTGGGGCCAACGTCCTGACTTTC
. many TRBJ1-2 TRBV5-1 CASSPNPTVNYGYTF TGCGCCAGCAGCCCTAACCCGACAGTTAACTATGGCTACACCTTC
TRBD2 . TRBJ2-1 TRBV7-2 CASRLGLAAYNEQFF TGTGCCAGCAGACTGGGACTAGCGGCCTACAATGAGCAGTTCTTC
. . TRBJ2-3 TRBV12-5 CASGHPGTDTQYF TGTGCTAGTGGCCACCCGGGAACGGATACGCAGTATTTT
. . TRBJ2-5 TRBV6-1 CASSEWRQETQYF TGTGCCAGCAGTGAGTGGCGGCAAGAGACCCAGTACTTC
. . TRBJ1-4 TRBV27 CASSPNRATNEKLFF TGTGCCAGCAGTCCCAATCGGGCAACTAATGAAAAACTGTTTTTT
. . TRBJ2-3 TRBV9 CASSVTERVGDTQYF TGTGCCAGCAGCGTAACAGAGCGGGTCGGGGATACGCAGTATTTT
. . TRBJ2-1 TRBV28 CASSPRRTRDSDNEQFF TGTGCCAGCAGTCCCAGAAGGACCCGGGACTCAGACAATGAGCAGTTCTTC
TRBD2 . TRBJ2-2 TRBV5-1 CASSPGTSGRGANTGELFF TGCGCCAGCAGCCCTGGGACTAGCGGGAGGGGAGCGAACACCGGGGAGCTGTTTTTT